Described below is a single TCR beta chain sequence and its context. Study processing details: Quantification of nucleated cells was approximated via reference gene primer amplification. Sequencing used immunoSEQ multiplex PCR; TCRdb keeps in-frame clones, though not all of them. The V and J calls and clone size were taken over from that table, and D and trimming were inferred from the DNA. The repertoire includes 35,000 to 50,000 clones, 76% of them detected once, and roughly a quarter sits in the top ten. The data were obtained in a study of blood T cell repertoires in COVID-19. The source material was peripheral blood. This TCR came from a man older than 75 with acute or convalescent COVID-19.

For the CDR3, the DNA is TGTGCCAGCAGCGTAGTGGCGGGGAGGGCCACAGATACGCAGTATTTT. This codes for CASSVVAGRATDTQYF. The chain is built from TRBV9 and TRBJ2-3; TRBD2 aligns across 7 bases. The length of the CDR3 is 16 residues. Germline V CDR1 and CDR2: SGDLS, YYNGEE. V was clipped by 0 bases and J by 2 bases; unmatched bases: 6.